These 15 T cell receptor beta chains share one sample of origin, sequenced in a study of beta chain features in type 1 diabetes. Study-wide results and caveats: Across all four CD4+ subsets, people with type 1 diabetes showed modestly shorter TCRB CDR3s.

These receptors have no identified antigens. Every bit of the isolated RNA underwent reverse transcription, so sequencing read expressed TCRB transcripts. TCRdb's table, derived via immunoSEQ multiplex PCR, lists solely in-frame clones and lacks some. The sample has a few hundred thousand clones, around an eighth seen once. The specimen sequenced was naive CD4+ T cells from blood. These receptors originate from a man in his thirties or forties with type 1 diabetes.

The V call is TRBV5-6, the J call TRBJ1-5, with a possible D match to TRBD1 (6 bases). The CDR3 loop spans 13 amino acids. The V end was cut by 3 bases, the J end by 7 bases, with 11 bases between. Germline CDR1 SGHDT, CDR2 YYEEEE. CDR3 protein: CASSSQGKQPQHF. As DNA, the CDR3 is TGTGCCAGCAGCTCACAGGGAAAGCAGCCCCAGCATTTT.

This clone was detected only a few times. The V call is TRBV28, the J call TRBJ2-7; TRBD1 agrees at 7 bases. Germline CDR1 is MDHEN and CDR2 is SYDVKM. The CDR3 extends over 11 amino acids. V lost 4 bases, J lost 11 bases, and 5 bases stayed unmatched. CDR3 coding DNA: TGTGCCAGCAGTTCGACAGGGCAGGAGTACTTC. Its protein is CASSSTGQEYF.

The chain combines TRBV27 with TRBJ1-4; D gene uncertain. The germline V gene has CDR1 MNHEY and CDR2 SMNVEV (reference sequence). V lost 5 bases, J lost 4 bases, and 8 bases lay in between. CDR3 length: 13 amino acids. The DNA of the CDR3 is TGTGCCAGCAGTACTCGAAGTAATGAAAAACTGTTTTTT. Amino acids: CASSTRSNEKLFF.

This sequence joins TRBV4-2 and TRBJ2-7; TRBD2 matches 13 bases. The CDR3 consists of 15 residues. V lost 4 bases, J lost 5 bases, and 5 bases stayed unmatched. Germline V lookup: CDR1 LGHNA, CDR2 YNFKEQ. This CDR3 is CASSPTSGRAHEQYF. The CDR3 DNA follows: TGTGCCAGCAGCCCAACTAGCGGGAGGGCTCACGAGCAGTACTTC.

This clone was recorded a few times. This chain links TRBV5-4 with TRBJ2-2, with 7 bases matching TRBD1. V shed 4 bases and J 5 bases; nucleotides not matched to a gene: 2. This CDR3 has 13 amino acids. Germline V gives CDR1 SGHNT, CDR2 YYREEE (reference sequence). CDR3 in amino acids: CASSKTGTGELFF. CDR3 DNA sequence: TGTGCCAGCAGCAAGACAGGGACCGGGGAGCTGTTTTTT.

This clone was recorded a few times. The rearrangement joins TRBV19 to TRBJ2-7; D is possibly TRBD1 (5 bases). The CDR3 covers 12 residues. Trimming stripped 7 bases from V and 7 bases from J, with 14 bases between. The germline CDR1 and CDR2 sequences are LNHDA and SQIVND (reference sequence). The CDR3 spells CASKGASLEQYF. The CDR3 DNA follows: TGTGCCAGTAAAGGGGCTTCTCTGGAGCAGTACTTC.

This clone was found a few times. The rearrangement links TRBV19 to TRBJ2-7, with D maybe TRBD1 (6 bases). The V gene lost 5 bases and the J gene lost 5 bases, with 10 bases spanning the gap. The germline gives CDR1 LNHDA, CDR2 SQIVND (reference sequence). CDR3 length: 12 amino acids. The CDR3 region has the DNA TGTGCCAGTAGTGACAGGCTCGACGAGCAGTACTTC. As protein: CASSDRLDEQYF. Based on the CDR3 plus reference TRBV19 and TRBJ2-7, the full variable domain is DGGITQSPKYLFRKEGQNVTLSCEQNLNHDAMYWYRQDPGQGLRLIYYSQIVNDFQKGDIAEGYSVSREKKESFPLTVTSAQKNPTAFYLCASSDRLDEQYFGPGTRLTVT.

The chain uses TRBV28 and TRBJ2-1, with D uncertain. Trimming cost V 8 bases and J 0 bases, with 5 bases left between them. Germline V lookup: CDR1 MDHEN, CDR2 SYDVKM. This CDR3 is 12 amino acids long. CDR3 nucleotide sequence: TGTGCCAGCGATAGCTCCTACAATGAGCAGTTCTTC. It translates to CASDSSYNEQFF.

The rearrangement uses TRBV19 and TRBJ2-7; D is uncertain. The CDR3 consists of 13 residues. The V end was cut by 6 bases, the J end by 1 base, with 10 bases between. Germline assignment: CDR1 LNHDA and CDR2 SQIVND (reference sequence). The CDR3 DNA is TGTGCCAGTAGCGTGGAGAATTCCTACGAGCAGTACTTC. Protein sequence: CASSVENSYEQYF.

The J gene is TRBJ2-1, the V gene TRBV15; D remains unclear. Trimming cost V 0 bases and J 7 bases, with 4 bases left between them. The CDR3 is 12 residues long. The V gene's germline CDR1 is LNHNV and CDR2 YYDKDF (reference sequence). CDR3 sequence (DNA): TGTGCCACCAGCAGAGATATGAATGAGCAGTTCTTC. Amino acid sequence: CATSRDMNEQFF. Looking up the rest from reference TRBV15 and TRBJ2-1 gives the full variable domain: DAMVIQNPRYQVTQFGKPVTLSCSQTLNHNVMYWYQQKSSQAPKLLFHYYDKDFNNEADTPDNFQSRRPNTSFCFLDIRSPGLGDTAMYLCATSRDMNEQFFGPGTRLTVL.

This clone came up a few times. The chain is built from TRBV4-3 and TRBJ2-7; a weak D match, TRBD1 (7 bases). Germline assignment: CDR1 LGHNA and CDR2 YSLEER. The CDR3 is 15 residues long. Trimming removed 4 bases from V and 6 bases from J, with 19 bases in between. The CDR3 nucleotides read TGCGCCAGCAGCCCGTCAGGGGGGACAATGGGCGAGCAGTACTTC. Its translation: CASSPSGGTMGEQYF.

The rearrangement joins TRBV11-2 to TRBJ2-7, with D perhaps matching TRBD2 (6 bases). The CDR3 loop spans 15 amino acids. Trimming removed 5 bases at V and 2 bases at J, with 16 bases between. From germline, CDR1 is SGHAT and CDR2 FQNNGV. The CDR3 DNA is TGTGCCAGCAGCCCCAAGGCGGGAACCGCCTACGAGCAGTACTTC. This codes for CASSPKAGTAYEQYF.

This clone was seen more than once but under ten times. This chain joins TRBV5-1 and TRBJ2-7; D not certain. The CDR3 length is 13 residues. The germline V gene encodes CDR1 SGHRS and CDR2 YFSETQ. Trimming took off 2 bases at V and 0 bases at J, with 6 bases between the two ends. As DNA, the CDR3 is TGCGCCAGCAGCTTACACGTCTCCTACGAGCAGTACTTC. Protein product: CASSLHVSYEQYF.

The V and J genes are TRBV6-5 and TRBJ2-1; D may be TRBD2 (5 bases). The CDR3 sequence is 14 residues long. Germline-derived CDR1 and CDR2 are MNHEY and SVGAGI. V was trimmed by 2 bases and J by 0 bases, leaving 5 bases between them. The CDR3 DNA reads TGTGCCAGCAGTTACGGGAGCTCCTACAATGAGCAGTTCTTC. Translated: CASSYGSSYNEQFF.

This clone was detected only a few times. The chain links TRBV2 to TRBJ2-1, with D unclear. Per the germline V gene, CDR1 is SNHLY and CDR2 is FYNNEI. Trimming took off 10 bases at V and 4 bases at J, with 8 bases between the two ends. The CDR3 is 11 amino acids. CDR3 sequence (DNA): TGTGCCATTACACCTTACAATGAGCAGTTCTTC. Its protein product is CAITPYNEQFF.